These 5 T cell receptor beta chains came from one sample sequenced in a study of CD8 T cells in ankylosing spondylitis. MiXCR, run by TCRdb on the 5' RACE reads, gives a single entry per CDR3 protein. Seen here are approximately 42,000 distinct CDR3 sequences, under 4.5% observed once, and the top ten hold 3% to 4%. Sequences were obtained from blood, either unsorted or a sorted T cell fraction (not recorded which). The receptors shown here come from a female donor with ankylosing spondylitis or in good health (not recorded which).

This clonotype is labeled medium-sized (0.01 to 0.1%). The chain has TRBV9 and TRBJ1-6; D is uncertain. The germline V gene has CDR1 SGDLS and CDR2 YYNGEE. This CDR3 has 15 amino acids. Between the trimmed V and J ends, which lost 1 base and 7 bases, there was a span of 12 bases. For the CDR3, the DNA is TGTGCCAGCAGCGTAACAGTACTGCAGAATTCACCCCTCCACTTT. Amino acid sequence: CASSVTVLQNSPLHF. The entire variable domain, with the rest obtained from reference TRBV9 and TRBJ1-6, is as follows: DSGVTQTPKHLITATGQRVTLRCSPRSGDLSVYWYQQSLDQGLQFLIQYYNGEERAKGNILERFSAQQFPDLHSELNLSSLELGDSALYFCASSVTVLQNSPLHFGNGTRLTVT.

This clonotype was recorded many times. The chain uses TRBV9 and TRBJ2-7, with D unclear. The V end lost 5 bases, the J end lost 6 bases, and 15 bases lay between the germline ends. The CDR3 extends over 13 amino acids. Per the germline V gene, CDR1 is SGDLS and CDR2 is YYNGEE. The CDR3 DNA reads TGTGCCAGCAGTCAGCTGTCCACGGGCGAGCAGTACTTC. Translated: CASSQLSTGEQYF.

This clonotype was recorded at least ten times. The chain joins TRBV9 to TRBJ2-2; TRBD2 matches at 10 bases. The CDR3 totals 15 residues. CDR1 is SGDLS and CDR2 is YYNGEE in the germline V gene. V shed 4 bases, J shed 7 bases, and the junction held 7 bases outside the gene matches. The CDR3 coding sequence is TGTGCCAGCAGCCCACAACTAGCGGGGAACGGGGAGCTGTTTTTT. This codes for CASSPQLAGNGELFF.

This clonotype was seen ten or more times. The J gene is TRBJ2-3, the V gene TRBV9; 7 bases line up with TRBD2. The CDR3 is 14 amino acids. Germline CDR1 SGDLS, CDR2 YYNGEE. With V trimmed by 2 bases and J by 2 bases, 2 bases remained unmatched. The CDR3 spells CASSVGTNTDTQYF. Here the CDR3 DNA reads TGTGCCAGCAGCGTGGGGACTAACACAGATACGCAGTATTTT.

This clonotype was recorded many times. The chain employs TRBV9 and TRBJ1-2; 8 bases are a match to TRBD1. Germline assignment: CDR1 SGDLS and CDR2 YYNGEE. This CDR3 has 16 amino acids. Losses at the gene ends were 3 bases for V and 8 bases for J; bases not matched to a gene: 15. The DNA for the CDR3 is TGTGCCAGCAGCGAGAAGGCGCCCAGGGGGCATCGGGGCTACACCTTC. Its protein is CASSEKAPRGHRGYTF.